This record concerns one T cell receptor beta chain sequence. The antigen remains unidentified. This specimen comes from a study of post-analysis software for immune sequencing data. Unique-molecular-identifier-tagged TCR beta cDNA libraries were used. TCRdb passed the PCR reads through MiXCR, listing each CDR3 protein once. Of around 770,000 distinct CDR3 sequences in the sample, just over 45% were seen once. The CDR3 length is 17 residues. Germline CDR1 is KGHSH and CDR2 is LQKENI. The J segment lost 3 bases and the V segment lost 0 bases, leaving 6 bases of the junction unmatched. Study-level points and caveats: TRBV5-6, TRBV5-1 and TRBV20-1 were among roughly 5 TRBV segments more frequent in patients than controls.

V usage is TRBV18 and J usage is TRBJ2-7; the match to TRBD2 covers 12 bases. The sample consisted of blood. This TCR was recovered from a girl between 5 and 17 years old with multiple sclerosis. CDR3 loop: CASSPPIRLAGDYEQYF. The DNA for the CDR3 is TGTGCCAGCTCACCACCGATTAGACTAGCGGGGGACTACGAGCAGTACTTC.